This TCR beta chain was recovered during a study of shared T cell receptors in the human thymus. Clones were sequenced by immunoSEQ multiplex PCR, and TCRdb holds only the in-frame ones, with some missing. The profile shows about 710,000 clones, over 75% of them singletons. The junction had 9 bases not matched to a gene; V was cut back by 6 bases and J by 0 bases. Germline values: CDR1 SNHLY, CDR2 FYNNEI. The CDR3 runs 16 residues. The same sample was also studied in work on human thymus T cells. That study reports: Donor material was obtained from healthy Finnish infants undergoing corrective surgery for congenital heart defects. Resected material from corrective heart surgery provided the thymus tissue analysed. Related research described strongly overlapping thymic repertoires in unrelated people.

The chain links TRBV2 to TRBJ2-7, with 9 bases fitting TRBD2. The clonotype was recovered from a boy younger than two with a congenital heart defect. The material sequenced was thymocytes. Written as DNA, the CDR3 is TGTGCCAGCAGAGACCCTAGCGGGGACCCCTCCTACGAGCAGTACTTC. This sequence encodes CASRDPSGDPSYEQYF.